The rows below give T cell receptor beta chains drawn from one sample of a study of blood T cell repertoires in COVID-19. Only in-frame clones appear in the TCRdb table, and some are missing; sequencing was by immunoSEQ multiplex PCR. The data contain 190,000 or so clones, approximately 84% of them seen just once; the ten biggest clones take up 6% to 8%. The sequenced material came from peripheral blood. Every receptor here comes from a human donor with acute or convalescent COVID-19. The donor label of this sample is uncertain. Each CDR3 is given with its conserved first and last residue. A D gene is named only where the DNA matches it firmly. Clone size appears in some rows only: once, few, many, or a class for an expanded clone.

>TRBV28|TRBJ2-1|TRBD1|NA
TGTGCCAGCAGTACCAGGGGGTTTCTACGCAATGAGCAGTTCTTC
CASSTRGFLRNEQFF
>TRBV9|TRBJ2-5|TRBD2|NA
TGTGCCAGCAGCCTGCTGGGACTAGCGGGACAAGAGACCCAGTACTTC
CASSLLGLAGQETQYF
>TRBV5-6|TRBJ1-3|NA|NA
TGTGCCAGCAGCTTGACCGGAGTACCTGGAAACACCATATATTTT
CASSLTGVPGNTIYF
>TRBV5-4|TRBJ2-7|TRBD2|NA
TGTGCCAGCAGCCCAGCGAGCGGGGGCTACGAGCAGTACTTC
CASSPASGGYEQYF
>TRBV18|TRBJ2-7|TRBD2|NA
TGTGCCAGCTCACCCGCGGGGGGGCCCTCCTACGAGCAGTACTTC
CASSPAGGPSYEQYF
>TRBV28|TRBJ1-6|TRBD1|NA
TGTGCCAGCAGACAGGGGTCCTATAATTCACCCCTCCACTTT
CASRQGSYNSPLHF
>TRBV5-1|TRBJ1-1|TRBD1|NA
TGCGCCAGCAGGGGACAGGGGGCGTCATTAAACACTGAAGCTTTCTTT
CASRGQGASLNTEAFF
>TRBV18|TRBJ1-5|NA|NA
TGTGCCAGCTCACCTTCACAGGGCTCGTCGCCCCAGCATTTT
CASSPSQGSSPQHF
>TRBV9|TRBJ2-2|NA|NA
TGTGCCAGCAGCGTAGGCACAATCACCGGGGAGCTGTTTTTT
CASSVGTITGELFF
>TRBV15|TRBJ2-7|NA|NA
TGTGCCACCAGCAGGGTAGGGGTCTACGAGCAGTACTTC
CATSRVGVYEQYF
>TRBV5-6|TRBJ2-3|TRBD2|NA
TGTGCCAGCAGCTCGAGGACTAGGCCCGGCACAGATACGCAGTATTTT
CASSSRTRPGTDTQYF
>TRBV7-2|TRBJ2-7|NA|once
TGTGCCAGCACCCAAGTTGGCGGAACCTACGAGCAGTACTTC
CASTQVGGTYEQYF
>TRBV10-3|TRBJ1-2|NA|NA
TGTGCCATCAGCCAGGCCCCGGCACAGGGTGAAGGCAACTATGGCTACACCTTC
CAISQAPAQGEGNYGYTF
>TRBV2|TRBJ1-4|NA|NA
TGTGCCAGTAGTTACGGGAATTCAAATGAAAAACTGTTTTTT
CASSYGNSNEKLFF
>TRBV5-1|TRBJ1-2|TRBD1|NA
TGCGCCAGCAGCACTGGGGACAGGGTGGTTCCTAACTATGGCTACACCTTC
CASSTGDRVVPNYGYTF
>TRBV5-4|TRBJ2-3|NA|NA
TGTGCCAGCAGCTTAGGTTTGCGGGGCTCCACAGATACGCAGTATTTT
CASSLGLRGSTDTQYF
>TRBV18|TRBJ2-7|NA|NA
TGTGCCAGCTCCACCTTTGCGGGCGAGCAGTACTTC
CASSTFAGEQYF
>TRBV10-3|TRBJ1-5|NA|NA
TGTGCCATCAGTGAGTCTCGGGGCAATCAGCCCCAGCATTTT
CAISESRGNQPQHF
>TRBV6-5|TRBJ2-7|TRBD2|once
TGTGCCAGCAGTTACCTGGCTAGCGGCTCCTACGAGCAGTACTTC
CASSYLASGSYEQYF
>TRBV7-8|TRBJ2-7|NA|NA
TGTGCCAGCAGCTTAGGAGGCGGCTACGAGCAGTACTTC
CASSLGGGYEQYF
>TRBV5-1|TRBJ1-2|TRBD1|NA
TGCGCCAGCAGCTCCGGACAGGGGGCCTACTATGGCTACACCTTC
CASSSGQGAYYGYTF
>TRBV11-2|TRBJ2-1|NA|NA
TGTGCCAGCAGATGGGGCGACAGGCTGGGAGAGCAGTTCTTC
CASRWGDRLGEQFF
>TRBV10-3|TRBJ1-4|TRBD1|NA
TGTGCCATCAGTCCCGGAGGACAGGGCTTCGAAAAACTGTTTTTT
CAISPGGQGFEKLFF
>TRBV3-1/TRBV3-2|TRBJ2-5|NA|NA
TGTGCCAGCAGCCAAGGGAGGACCCAGTACTTC
CASSQGRTQYF
>TRBV7-9|TRBJ2-2|NA|NA
TGTGCCAGCAGCTTACGGACTGTCTTGAACACCGGGGAGCTGTTTTTT
CASSLRTVLNTGELFF
>TRBV3-1/TRBV3-2|TRBJ2-7|TRBD1|once
TGTGCCAGCAGCCGGGACAGCACCTACGAGCAGTACTTC
CASSRDSTYEQYF
>TRBV28|TRBJ2-1|NA|NA
TGTGCCACCTGGACAACGCTCTACAATGAGCAGTTCTTC
CATWTTLYNEQFF
>TRBV7-8|TRBJ1-1|TRBD1|NA
TGTGCCAGCAGCTCCGGACAGGGGCACACTGAAGCTTTCTTT
CASSSGQGHTEAFF
>TRBV11-2|TRBJ2-2|TRBD2|NA
TGTGCCAGCAGCGGAACGGGACTAGCAACCGGGGAGCTGTTTTTT
CASSGTGLATGELFF
>TRBV27|TRBJ1-1|NA|NA
TGTGCCAGCAGTTTAAGGGGTCCAAGCAGGTCCTACACTGAAGCTTTCTTT
CASSLRGPSRSYTEAFF
>TRBV11-2|TRBJ2-3|TRBD2|NA
TGTGCCAGCAGCTACCGCGGGAGAGCGGAAGATACGCAGTATTTT
CASSYRGRAEDTQYF
>TRBV5-4|TRBJ2-7|NA|NA
TGTGCCAGCAGCCCGGGGGGCCGGGCCAACTACGAGCAGTACTTC
CASSPGGRANYEQYF
>TRBV12-5|TRBJ2-7|NA|NA
TGTGCTAGTGGTTTGGGTTGGGGGCCCGGTCACGAGCAGTACTTC
CASGLGWGPGHEQYF
>TRBV6-1|TRBJ1-6|NA|once
TGTGCCAGCAGTGAATTCCTCCCCACTGAGAGCTCCTATAATTCACCCCTCCACTTT
CASSEFLPTESSYNSPLHF
>TRBV19|TRBJ1-2|TRBD1|once
TGTGCCAGTAGACCCGACAGGGCCGATGGCTACACCTTC
CASRPDRADGYTF
>TRBV29-1|TRBJ1-1|NA|NA
TGCAGCGTTGGCCCCGACAGGATCACCACTGAAGCTTTCTTT
CSVGPDRITTEAFF
>TRBV6-5|TRBJ1-6|NA|once
TGTGCCAGCAGCAAGAACCGGGACACCAATTCACCCCTCCACTTT
CASSKNRDTNSPLHF